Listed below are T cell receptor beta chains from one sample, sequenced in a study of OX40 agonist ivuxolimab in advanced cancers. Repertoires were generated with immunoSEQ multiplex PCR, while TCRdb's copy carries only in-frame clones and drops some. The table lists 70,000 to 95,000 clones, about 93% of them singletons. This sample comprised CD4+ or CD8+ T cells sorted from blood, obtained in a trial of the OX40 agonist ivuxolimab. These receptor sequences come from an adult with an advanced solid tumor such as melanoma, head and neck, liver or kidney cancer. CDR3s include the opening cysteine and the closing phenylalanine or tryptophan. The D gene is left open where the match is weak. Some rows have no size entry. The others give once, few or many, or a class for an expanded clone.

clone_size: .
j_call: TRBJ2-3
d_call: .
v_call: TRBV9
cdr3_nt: TGTGCCAGCAGCGCGCCTCAGGTAGCCCCTGCTGATGGTACGCAGTATTTT
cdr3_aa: CASSAPQVAPADGTQYF

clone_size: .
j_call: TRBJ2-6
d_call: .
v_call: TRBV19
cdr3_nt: TGTGCCAGTAGTATTGGGGGGAGAGGGGCGCGTGGGGCCAACGTCCTGACTTTC
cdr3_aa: CASSIGGRGARGANVLTF

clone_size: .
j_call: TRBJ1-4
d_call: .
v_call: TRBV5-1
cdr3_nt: TGCGCCAGCAGCTTGCAGGGAAAGGGTGAAAAACTGTTTTTT
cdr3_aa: CASSLQGKGEKLFF

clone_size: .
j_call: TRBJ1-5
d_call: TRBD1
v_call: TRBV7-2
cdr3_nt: TGTGCCAGCAGCCCCAGGGGGCGGCAGCCCCAGCATTTT
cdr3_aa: CASSPRGRQPQHF

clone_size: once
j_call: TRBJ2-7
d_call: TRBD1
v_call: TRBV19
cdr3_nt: TGTGCCAGTAGTACCTTGCCGGGACAGGGGGATTACGAGCAGTACTTC
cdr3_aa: CASSTLPGQGDYEQYF

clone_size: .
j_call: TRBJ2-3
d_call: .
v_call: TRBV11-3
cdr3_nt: TGTGCCAGCAGCTTAGATTGGCTAGCATCAGATACGCAGTATTTT
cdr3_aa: CASSLDWLASDTQYF

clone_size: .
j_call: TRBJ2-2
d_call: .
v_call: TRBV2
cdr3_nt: TGTGCCAGCTCCCCGAAAGGGTCCGGGGAGCTGTTTTTT
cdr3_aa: CASSPKGSGELFF

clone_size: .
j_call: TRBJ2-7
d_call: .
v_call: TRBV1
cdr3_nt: TGCACCAGCAACCGGGGGGCGGCCGAGCAGTACTTC
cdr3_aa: CTSNRGAAEQYF

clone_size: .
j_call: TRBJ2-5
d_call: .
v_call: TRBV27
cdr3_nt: TGTGCCAGCAGCCCCATGAGGGGGGAGACCCAGTACTTC
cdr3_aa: CASSPMRGETQYF

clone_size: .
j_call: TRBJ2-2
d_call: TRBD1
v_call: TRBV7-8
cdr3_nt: TGTGCCAGCAGCCCAAGGACAGGGGGTGACACCGGGGAGCTGTTTTTT
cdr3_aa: CASSPRTGGDTGELFF

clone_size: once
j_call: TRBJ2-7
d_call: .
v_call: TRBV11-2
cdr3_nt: TGTGCCAGCAGCTTAAGCGATGCGGCTACCTACGAGCAGTACTTC
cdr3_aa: CASSLSDAATYEQYF

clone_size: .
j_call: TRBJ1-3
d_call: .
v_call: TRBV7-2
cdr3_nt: TGTGCCAGCAGCTTAGTAGGAAGGCAGGGAGGTGGAAACACCATATATTTT
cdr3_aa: CASSLVGRQGGGNTIYF

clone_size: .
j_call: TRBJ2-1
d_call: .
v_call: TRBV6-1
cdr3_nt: TGTGCCAGCAGTGAAGGAGGATTGGGTGAGCAGTTCTTC
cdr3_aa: CASSEGGLGEQFF

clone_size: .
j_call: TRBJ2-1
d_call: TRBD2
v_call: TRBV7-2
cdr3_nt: TGTGCCAGCAGCCATGGTCTAGCGGGTGTCTACAATGAGCAGTTCTTC
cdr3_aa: CASSHGLAGVYNEQFF

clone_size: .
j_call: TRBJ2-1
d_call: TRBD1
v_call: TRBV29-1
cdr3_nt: TGCAGCGTTGGGGTCCAGGGGGCATTTGAGCAGTTCTTC
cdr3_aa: CSVGVQGAFEQFF

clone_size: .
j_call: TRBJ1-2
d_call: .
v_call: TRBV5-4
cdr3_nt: TGTGCCAGCAGTGTCCCGGTAAACTATGGCTACACCTTC
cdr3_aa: CASSVPVNYGYTF

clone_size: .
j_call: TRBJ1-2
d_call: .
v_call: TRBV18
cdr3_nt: TGTGCCAGCTCACCACCGGGACGCGTCTATGGCTACACCTTC
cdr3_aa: CASSPPGRVYGYTF

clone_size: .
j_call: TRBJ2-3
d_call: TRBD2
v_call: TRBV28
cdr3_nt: TGTGCCAGCAGTTCGGGACTAGCGGGAGGCACAGATACGCAGTATTTT
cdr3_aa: CASSSGLAGGTDTQYF

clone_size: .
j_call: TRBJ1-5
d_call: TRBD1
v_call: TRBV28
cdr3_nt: TGTGCCATCCCTGTTGACAGGGTGAGGGGCAATCAGCCCCAGCATTTT
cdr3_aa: CAIPVDRVRGNQPQHF

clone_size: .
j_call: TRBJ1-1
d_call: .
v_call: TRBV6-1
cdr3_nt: TGTGCCAGCAGCTACGGGACAACGAACACTGAAGCTTTCTTT
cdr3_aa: CASSYGTTNTEAFF

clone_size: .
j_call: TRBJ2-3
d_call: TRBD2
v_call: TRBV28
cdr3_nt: TGTGCCAGCACCCATCTAGCGGGAACAAGCACAGATACGCAGTATTTT
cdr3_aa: CASTHLAGTSTDTQYF

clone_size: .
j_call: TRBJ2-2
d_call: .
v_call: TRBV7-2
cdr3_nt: TGTGCCAGCAGCTTGATGAGCGGGTCCACCGGGGAGCTGTTTTTT
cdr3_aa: CASSLMSGSTGELFF

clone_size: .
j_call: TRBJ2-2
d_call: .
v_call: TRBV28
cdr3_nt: TGTGCCAGCAGACCGGGACTTAACACCGGGGAGCTGTTTTTT
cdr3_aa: CASRPGLNTGELFF

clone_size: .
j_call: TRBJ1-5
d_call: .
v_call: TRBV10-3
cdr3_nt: TGTGCCATCAGTGAGTCTGGGGTTAATCAGCCCCAGCATTTT
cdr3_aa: CAISESGVNQPQHF

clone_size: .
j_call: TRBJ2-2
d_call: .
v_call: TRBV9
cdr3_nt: TGTGCCAGCAGCCCTTGGACAGACTCCACCGGGGAGCTGTTTTTT
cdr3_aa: CASSPWTDSTGELFF

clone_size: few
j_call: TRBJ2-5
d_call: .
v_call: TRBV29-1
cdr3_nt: TGCAGCGTTGAAAAGGGGGGAGAGACCCAGTACTTC
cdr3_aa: CSVEKGGETQYF

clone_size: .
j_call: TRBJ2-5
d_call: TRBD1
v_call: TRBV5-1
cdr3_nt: TGCGCCAGCAGCGCGGGACAGGGGCTTATGACCCAGTACTTC
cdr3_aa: CASSAGQGLMTQYF

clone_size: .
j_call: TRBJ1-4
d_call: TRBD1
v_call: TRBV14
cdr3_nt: TGTGCCAGCAGCCGCAGGCAGGGGGCCGGGGAAAAACTGTTTTTT
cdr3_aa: CASSRRQGAGEKLFF

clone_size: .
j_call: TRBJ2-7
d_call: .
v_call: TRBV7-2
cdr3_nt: TGTGCCAGCAGCTTAGCGGGTCAGGGGTCCTACGAGCAGTACTTC
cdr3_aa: CASSLAGQGSYEQYF

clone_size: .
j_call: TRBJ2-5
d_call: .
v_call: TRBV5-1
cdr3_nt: TGCGCCAGCAGCGTATTATCGGGGGATGAGACCCAGTACTTC
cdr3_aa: CASSVLSGDETQYF

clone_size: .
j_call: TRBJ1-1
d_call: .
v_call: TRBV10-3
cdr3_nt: TGTGCCACTCGTGCGCGGGGGGGCGAGGGGAACACTGAAGCTTTCTTT
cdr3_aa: CATRARGGEGNTEAFF

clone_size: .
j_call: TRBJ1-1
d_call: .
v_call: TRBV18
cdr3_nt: TGTGCCAGCTCACCACCCGGGGTCTCCTCTGCCCTCACTGAAGCTTTCTTT
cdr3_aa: CASSPPGVSSALTEAFF

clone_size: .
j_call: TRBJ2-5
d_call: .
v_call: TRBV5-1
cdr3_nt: TGCGCCAGCAGCTTGGGGTTCCAAGAGACCCAGTACTTC
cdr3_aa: CASSLGFQETQYF

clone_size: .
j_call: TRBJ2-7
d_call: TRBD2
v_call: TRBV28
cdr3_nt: TGTGCCAGCAGGACCAGCGGACTAGCGGGAGACTACGAGCAGTACTTC
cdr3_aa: CASRTSGLAGDYEQYF

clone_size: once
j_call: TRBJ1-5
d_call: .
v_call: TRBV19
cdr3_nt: TGTGCCAGCTGTGATAGGATCCGGGACCAGCCCCAGCATTTT
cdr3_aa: CASCDRIRDQPQHF

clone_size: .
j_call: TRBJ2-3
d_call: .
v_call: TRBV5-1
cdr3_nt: TGCGCCAGCACGGGTGGCTCGCCGGGAGATACGCAGTATTTT
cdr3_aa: CASTGGSPGDTQYF

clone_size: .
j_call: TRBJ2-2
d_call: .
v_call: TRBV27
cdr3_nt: TGTGCCAGCAGGAGAGGCGGGTCGAACACCGGGGAGCTGTTTTTT
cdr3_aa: CASRRGGSNTGELFF

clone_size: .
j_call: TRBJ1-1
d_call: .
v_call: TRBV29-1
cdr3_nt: TGCAGCGCCGGGGTATACACTGAAGCTTTCTTT
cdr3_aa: CSAGVYTEAFF

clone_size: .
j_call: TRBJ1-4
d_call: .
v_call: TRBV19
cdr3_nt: TGTGCCAGTCGCCGCGGGGGCGACGGCGAAAAACTGTTTTTT
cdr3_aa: CASRRGGDGEKLFF

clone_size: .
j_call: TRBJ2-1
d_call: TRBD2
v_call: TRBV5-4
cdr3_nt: TGTGCCAGCAGCTTGCAGACTAGCGGCGAGCAGTTCTTC
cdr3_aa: CASSLQTSGEQFF

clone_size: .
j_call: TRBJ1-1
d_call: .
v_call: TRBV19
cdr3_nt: TGTGCCAGTAGTATGTACAGGCGGGTTTCGGACACTGAAGCTTTCTTT
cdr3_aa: CASSMYRRVSDTEAFF

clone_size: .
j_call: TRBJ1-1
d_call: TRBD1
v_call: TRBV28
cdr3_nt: TGTGCCACCCAATCGACAGGGGCGGATCGGTACACTGAAGCTTTCTTT
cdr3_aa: CATQSTGADRYTEAFF

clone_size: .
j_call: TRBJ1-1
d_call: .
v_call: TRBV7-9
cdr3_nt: TGTGCCAGCAGCTTCCAGGGAGTGAACACTGAAGCTTTCTTT
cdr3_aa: CASSFQGVNTEAFF

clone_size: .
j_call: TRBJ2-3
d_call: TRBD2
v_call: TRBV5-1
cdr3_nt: TGCGCCAGCAGCGCCATGACTAGCGGGAGGTTCGCAGATACGCAGTATTTT
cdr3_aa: CASSAMTSGRFADTQYF

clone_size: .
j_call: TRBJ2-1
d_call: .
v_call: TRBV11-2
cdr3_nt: TGTGCCAGCAGACAAAGCGGGCGCGTTGTTCCTGAGCAGTTCTTC
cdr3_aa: CASRQSGRVVPEQFF

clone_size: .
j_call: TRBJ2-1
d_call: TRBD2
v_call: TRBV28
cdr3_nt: TGTGCCAGCAGTCCAAGACCGGGACTAGCTAAATCCTACAATGAGCAGTTCTTC
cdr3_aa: CASSPRPGLAKSYNEQFF

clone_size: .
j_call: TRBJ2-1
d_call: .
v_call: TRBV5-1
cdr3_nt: TGCGCCAGCAGCCCCGATAGCGGCTCCTACAATGAGCAGTTCTTC
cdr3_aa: CASSPDSGSYNEQFF

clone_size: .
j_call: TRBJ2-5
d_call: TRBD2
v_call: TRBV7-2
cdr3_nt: TGTGCCAGCAGCTCGAGCGGGGTCCAAGAGACCCAGTACTTC
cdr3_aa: CASSSSGVQETQYF

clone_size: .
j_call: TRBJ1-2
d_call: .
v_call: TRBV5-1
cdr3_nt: TGCGCCAGCAGCTTGGACGGGGGAAACTATGGCTACACCTTC
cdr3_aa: CASSLDGGNYGYTF

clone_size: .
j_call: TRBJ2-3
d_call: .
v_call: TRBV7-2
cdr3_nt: TGTGCCAGCAGACGTAGCACAGATACGCAGTATTTT
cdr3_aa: CASRRSTDTQYF

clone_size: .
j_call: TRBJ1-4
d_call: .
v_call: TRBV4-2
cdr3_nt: TGTGCCAGCAGCCAAGATCTGGGGGAAAAACTGTTTTTT
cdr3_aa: CASSQDLGEKLFF

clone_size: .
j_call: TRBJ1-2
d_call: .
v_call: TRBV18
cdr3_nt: TGTGCCAGCTCACCACCAAGCGCCAGGGAAAACTATGGCTACACCTTC
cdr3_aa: CASSPPSARENYGYTF

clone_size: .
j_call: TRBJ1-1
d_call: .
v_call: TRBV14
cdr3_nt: TGTGCCAGCAGCCAAGGGCAGGTGGTATCTTTCTTT
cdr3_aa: CASSQGQVVSFF

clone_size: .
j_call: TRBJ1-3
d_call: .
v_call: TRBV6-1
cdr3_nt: TGTGCCAGCCGGGACAACAATGGAAACACCATATATTTT
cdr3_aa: CASRDNNGNTIYF

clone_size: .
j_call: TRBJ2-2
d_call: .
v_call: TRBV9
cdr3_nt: TGTGCCAGCAGCGCCACTAGTTTTACCGGGGAGCTGTTTTTT
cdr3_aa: CASSATSFTGELFF

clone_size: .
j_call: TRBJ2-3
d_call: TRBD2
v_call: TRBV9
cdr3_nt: TGTGCCAGCAGCGTAAGGAGCGGGAGGGACACAGATACGCAGTATTTT
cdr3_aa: CASSVRSGRDTDTQYF

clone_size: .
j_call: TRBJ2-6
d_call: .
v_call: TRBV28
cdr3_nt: TGTGCCAGCCTGGGGTTCGAAGGGAAAATATGGAGTTCTGGGGCCAACGTCCTGACTTTC
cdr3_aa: CASLGFEGKIWSSGANVLTF

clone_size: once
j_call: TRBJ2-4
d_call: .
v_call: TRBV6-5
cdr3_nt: TGTGCCAGCAGGTACAGGGCCTATTTAGCCAAAAACATTCAGTACTTC
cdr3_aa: CASRYRAYLAKNIQYF

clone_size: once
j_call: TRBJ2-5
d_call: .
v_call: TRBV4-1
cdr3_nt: TGCGCCAGCAGCCTGACACAGGGGAGGGAGACCCAGTACTTC
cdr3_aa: CASSLTQGRETQYF

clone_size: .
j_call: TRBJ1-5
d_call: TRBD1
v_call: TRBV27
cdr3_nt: TGTGCCAGCAGTCCCGGGACAGGGGTAAACCAGCCCCAGCATTTT
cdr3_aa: CASSPGTGVNQPQHF